This T cell receptor beta chain was sequenced during a study of cytomegalovirus exposure and HLA in healthy donors. Points from the study as a whole: Several top significant clusters appeared, in a later analysis, to be linked to common viral pathogens.

A note on this clone: Its antigen remains unknown.

PCR used 60 Vbeta primers and 13 Jbeta primers. TCRdb keeps only in-frame clones here, not all; method: immunoSEQ multiplex PCR. The sample includes about 140,000 clones, 76% of them seen just once. Germline CDR1 and CDR2: SGHTA and FQGNSA. There are 16 residues in the CDR3. V was clipped by 5 bases and J by 0 bases, with 14 bases between them. Sample: PBMCs. The chain carries TRBV7-2 and TRBJ2-1; D ambiguous. The TCR was taken from a man aged 35-49 years in good health and CMV-seronegative. Written as DNA, the CDR3 is TGTGCCAGCAGCCCAGACGCGGCTTCCTCCTACAATGAGCAGTTCTTC. This sequence encodes CASSPDAASSYNEQFF.